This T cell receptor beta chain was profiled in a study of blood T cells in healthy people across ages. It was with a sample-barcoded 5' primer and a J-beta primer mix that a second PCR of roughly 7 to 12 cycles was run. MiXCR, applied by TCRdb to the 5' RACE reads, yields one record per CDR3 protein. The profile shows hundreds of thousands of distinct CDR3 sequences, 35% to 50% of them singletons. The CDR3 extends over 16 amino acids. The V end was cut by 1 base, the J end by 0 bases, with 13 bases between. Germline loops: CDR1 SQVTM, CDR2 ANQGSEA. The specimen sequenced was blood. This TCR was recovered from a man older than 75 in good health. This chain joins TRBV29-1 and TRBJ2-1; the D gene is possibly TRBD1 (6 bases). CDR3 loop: CSVEGLGRGSYNEQFF. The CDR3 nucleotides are TGCAGCGTTGAAGGACTTGGCAGGGGCTCCTACAATGAGCAGTTCTTC.